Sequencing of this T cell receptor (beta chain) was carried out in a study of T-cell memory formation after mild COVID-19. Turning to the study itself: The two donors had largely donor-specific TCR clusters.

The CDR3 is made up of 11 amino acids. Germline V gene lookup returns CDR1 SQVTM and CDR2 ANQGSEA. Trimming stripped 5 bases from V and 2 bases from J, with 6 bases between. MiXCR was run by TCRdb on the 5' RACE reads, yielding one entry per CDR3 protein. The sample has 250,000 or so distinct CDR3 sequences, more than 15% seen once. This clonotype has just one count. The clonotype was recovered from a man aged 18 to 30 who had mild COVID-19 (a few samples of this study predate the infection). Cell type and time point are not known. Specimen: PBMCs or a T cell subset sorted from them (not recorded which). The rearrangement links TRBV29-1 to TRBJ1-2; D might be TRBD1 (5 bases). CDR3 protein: CSVSGNYGYTF. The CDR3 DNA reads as TGCAGCGTTTCAGGGAACTATGGCTACACCTTC.